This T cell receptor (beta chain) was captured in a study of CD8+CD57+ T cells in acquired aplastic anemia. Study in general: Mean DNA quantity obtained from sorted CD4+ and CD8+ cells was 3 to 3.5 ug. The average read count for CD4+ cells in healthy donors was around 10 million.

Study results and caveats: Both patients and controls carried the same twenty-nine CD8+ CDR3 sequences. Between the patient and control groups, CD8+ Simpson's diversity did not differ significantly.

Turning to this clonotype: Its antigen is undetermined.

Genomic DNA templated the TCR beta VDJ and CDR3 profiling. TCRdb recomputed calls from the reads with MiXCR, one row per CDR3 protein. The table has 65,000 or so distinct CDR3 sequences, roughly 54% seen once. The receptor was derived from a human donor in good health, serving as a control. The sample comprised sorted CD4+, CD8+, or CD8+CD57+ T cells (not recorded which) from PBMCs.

CDR3 region: CSASKITGEFGYTF. CDR3 nucleotide sequence: TGCAGTGCTAGTAAGATAACAGGGGAATTCGGCTACACCTTC. The J gene is TRBJ1-2, the V gene TRBV20-1; 7 nucleotides match TRBD1. The CDR3 spans 14 residues. V trimming: 3 bases; J trimming: 8 bases; junction bases outside the gene matches: 12. CDR1 and CDR2 from the germline V gene are DFQATT and SNEGSKA (reference sequence).